The TCR beta chain under discussion was sequenced for a study of cytomegalovirus exposure and HLA in healthy donors. The CDR3 loop spans 14 amino acids. Trimming took off 5 bases at V and 5 bases at J, with 16 bases between the two ends. Germline CDR1 and CDR2: SGHRS and YFSETQ. PCR used 60 Vbeta primers and 13 Jbeta primers. Generated by immunoSEQ multiplex PCR, the TCRdb table keeps only in-frame clones and is missing some. The profile shows more than 150,000 clones, approximately 84% of them singletons. The receptor was derived from a woman between 18 and 30 years old in good health and CMV-seronegative. Sequencing was done on a sample of PBMCs. This chain links TRBV5-1 with TRBJ1-1; D perhaps matches TRBD1 (5 bases). The CDR3 reads CASSPVRGMTEAFF. Here the CDR3 DNA reads TGCGCCAGCAGTCCCGTCCGGGGGATGACTGAAGCTTTCTTT.